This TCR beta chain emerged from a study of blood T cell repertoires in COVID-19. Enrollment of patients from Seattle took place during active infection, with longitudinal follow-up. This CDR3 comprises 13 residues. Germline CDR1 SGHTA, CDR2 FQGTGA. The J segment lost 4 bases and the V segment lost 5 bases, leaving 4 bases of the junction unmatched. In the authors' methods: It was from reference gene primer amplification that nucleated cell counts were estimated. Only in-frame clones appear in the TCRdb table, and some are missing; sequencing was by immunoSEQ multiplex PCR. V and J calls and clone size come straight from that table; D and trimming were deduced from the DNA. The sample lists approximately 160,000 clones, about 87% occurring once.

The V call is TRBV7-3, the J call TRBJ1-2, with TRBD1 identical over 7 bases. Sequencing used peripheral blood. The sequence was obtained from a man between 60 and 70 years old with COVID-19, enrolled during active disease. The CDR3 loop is CASSNGTAYGYTF. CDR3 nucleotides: TGTGCCAGCAGCAACGGGACAGCCTATGGCTACACCTTC.